A single sample is the source of the 24 T cell receptor beta chains below, sequenced in a study of cytomegalovirus exposure and HLA in healthy donors. TCRdb keeps only in-frame clones here, not all; method: immunoSEQ multiplex PCR. This sample has around 150,000 clones, with roughly nine tenths found just once. Sample: PBMCs. Receptors were obtained from a young woman in good health and CMV-seropositive.

This clone was counted once. The chain uses TRBV5-6 and TRBJ1-1, with TRBD1 identical over 9 bases. The J segment lost 4 bases and the V segment lost 3 bases, leaving 4 bases of the junction unmatched. The CDR3 is made up of 14 amino acids. Germline CDR1 and CDR2: SGHDT and YYEEEE. The CDR3 loop is CASSWGQGSTEAFF. The CDR3 DNA reads as TGTGCCAGCAGCTGGGGACAGGGAAGCACTGAAGCTTTCTTT.

The chain uses TRBV28 and TRBJ2-7; D remains unclear. Germline assignment: CDR1 MDHEN and CDR2 SYDVKM. The CDR3 consists of 11 residues. V was shortened by 8 bases and J by 4 bases, with 9 bases between the two germline ends. CDR3 nucleotide sequence: TGTGCCAGCGGGCCTCCTTACGAGCAGTACTTC. Translation: CASGPPYEQYF.

This rearrangement joins TRBV21-1 to TRBJ1-5. TRBV21-1 is reported as a pseudogene. The CDR3 is 16 residues long. This CDR3 reads CASSKPEGYSNQPQHF. The DNA of the CDR3 is TGTGCCAGCAGCAAACCGGAGGGCTATAGCAATCAGCCCCAGCATTTT.

This clone has only a few counts. The chain carries TRBV10-2 and TRBJ2-1; 10 nucleotides align to TRBD1. The CDR3 extends over 15 amino acids. The germline CDR1 and CDR2 sequences are WSHSY and SAAADI. Unmatched junction bases numbered 9, after V lost 8 bases and J lost 5 bases. The CDR3 DNA is TGCGCCAGCCGAATCGACAGGGGGCAGGACAATGAGCAGTTCTTC. Residues: CASRIDRGQDNEQFF.

V is TRBV18 and J is TRBJ2-3; 9 positions agree with TRBD2. With 2 bases clipped from V and 4 bases from J, the junction kept 7 bases outside the gene matches. The CDR3 length is 16 residues. Per the germline V gene, CDR1 is KGHSH and CDR2 is LQKENI. The CDR3 sequence: CASSPEIAGAPDTQYF. As DNA, the CDR3 is TGTGCCAGCTCACCAGAAATAGCGGGAGCCCCAGATACGCAGTATTTT.

Only one count was recorded for this clone. This chain joins TRBV6-9 and TRBJ2-5, with 10 bases aligning to TRBD1. J lost 2 bases, V lost 5 bases, and 5 bases had no gene match. The CDR3 spans 15 residues. From germline, CDR1 is MNHGY and CDR2 SVAAGI. In DNA form, the CDR3 reads TGTGCCAGCAGTCCACCGGACAGGGGGCAAGAGACCCAGTACTTC. Amino acid sequence: CASSPPDRGQETQYF.

The V gene is TRBV28, the J gene TRBJ2-5; TRBD1 matches 11 bases. There are 16 residues in the CDR3. V lost 0 bases, J lost 4 bases, and 4 bases stayed unmatched. Germline CDR1 MDHEN, CDR2 SYDVKM. CDR3 loop: CASSLWGDRGGETQYF. The CDR3, as DNA: TGTGCCAGCAGTTTATGGGGGGACAGGGGGGGAGAGACCCAGTACTTC.

The genes are TRBV2 and TRBJ1-1, with D possibly matching TRBD1 (6 bases). Germline V gene sequence: CDR1 SNHLY, CDR2 FYNNEI. This CDR3 contains 11 residues. The V end was cut by 8 bases, the J end by 9 bases, with 13 bases between. CDR3 nucleotides: TGTGCCAGCGGCAGGGGTGCCCAAGCTTTCTTT. This encodes CASGRGAQAFF.

V gene TRBV10-3 combines with J gene TRBJ2-5; 9 bases map to TRBD2. This CDR3 contains 15 residues. Germline V gene sequence: CDR1 ENHRY, CDR2 SYGVKD. The V and J ends lost 4 bases and 5 bases, in that order; junction bases with no gene match: 8. The CDR3 sequence: CAISGGSGRGETQYF. Here the CDR3 DNA reads TGTGCCATCAGTGGTGGTAGCGGGAGAGGGGAGACCCAGTACTTC.

V is TRBV2 and J is TRBJ2-1; 7 bases align to TRBD2. V lost 3 bases to trimming and J lost 2 bases; unmatched junction nucleotides: 7. The length of the CDR3 is 16 residues. The germline CDR1 and CDR2 sequences are SNHLY and FYNNEI. The CDR3 protein is CASSDVGLAAYNEQFF. For the CDR3, the DNA is TGTGCCAGCAGTGACGTCGGCCTAGCGGCCTACAATGAGCAGTTCTTC.

The chain has TRBV9 and TRBJ2-2; a weak D match, TRBD2 (7 bases). CDR3 length: 15 amino acids. CDR1 SGDLS and CDR2 YYNGEE come from the germline V gene. V gave up 4 bases and J gave up 6 bases, with 16 bases separating them. The CDR3 DNA reads TGTGCCAGCAGCCCGTGGGGGGGGCCATCCGGGGAGCTGTTTTTT. This encodes CASSPWGGPSGELFF.

V and J are TRBV27 and TRBJ1-5; a weak D match, TRBD1 (5 bases). The germline V gene encodes CDR1 MNHEY and CDR2 SMNVEV (reference sequence). Trimming removed 7 bases at V and 9 bases at J, with 28 bases between. This CDR3 is 17 amino acids long. The CDR3 DNA sequence: TGTGCCAGCAAGCCATCGGACGGGGACTACCCCGATCCGCCCCAGCATTTT. This codes for CASKPSDGDYPDPPQHF.

The CDR3 nucleotides read TGTGCCAGTAGTACCAGCGGGAGGGCCTGGGATGAGCAGTTCTTC. Its translation: CASSTSGRAWDEQFF. The chain joins TRBV19 to TRBJ2-1; 10 positions match TRBD2. Germline V gene data show CDR1 as LNHDA and CDR2 as SQIVND (reference sequence). The CDR3 extends over 15 amino acids. V dropped 4 bases and J dropped 8; count of bases not matched to a gene: 8.

This rearrangement joins TRBV2 to TRBJ2-7; 11 bases are shared with TRBD2. The CDR3 is made up of 17 amino acids. The germline V gene has CDR1 SNHLY and CDR2 FYNNEI. The junction had 11 bases not matched to a gene; V was cut back by 7 bases and J by 0 bases. The CDR3 DNA reads as TGTGCCAGCAATAAAGCTGGTCTAGCGGGAGGCTCCTACGAGCAGTACTTC. Translating it yields CASNKAGLAGGSYEQYF.

The V and J genes are TRBV28 and TRBJ2-1, with 9 bases that match TRBD2. Per the germline V gene, CDR1 is MDHEN and CDR2 is SYDVKM. J gave up 9 bases and V 4 bases, and 13 bases lay outside the gene matches. This CDR3 is built from 16 residues. CDR3 amino acids: CASSSIPLSGSPEQFF. The DNA for the CDR3 is TGTGCCAGCAGTTCTATCCCCCTTAGCGGGAGTCCTGAGCAGTTCTTC.

The CDR3: CATSRVSTASNEKLFF. CDR3 coding DNA: TGTGCCACCAGCAGAGTGTCGACAGCAAGTAATGAAAAACTGTTTTTT. The chain couples TRBV15 to TRBJ1-4; D possibly corresponds to TRBD1 (5 bases). This CDR3 has 16 amino acids. Germline CDR1 and CDR2: LNHNV and YYDKDF (reference sequence). The V and J ends lost 1 base and 4 bases respectively, with 13 bases between them.

This sequence joins TRBV18 and TRBJ2-4; possible D gene TRBD1, 5 bases. Trimming shortened V by 7 bases and J by 0 bases, and 10 bases separated the two germline ends. The CDR3 consists of 14 residues. The germline CDR1 and CDR2 sequences are KGHSH and LQKENI. The CDR3: CASFQTEAKNIQYF. CDR3 nucleotide sequence: TGTGCCAGCTTCCAGACAGAAGCCAAAAACATTCAGTACTTC.

The chain uses TRBV30 and TRBJ1-1, with D hard to call. V gave up 0 bases and J gave up 1 base, with 6 bases separating them. Germline-derived CDR1 and CDR2 are GTSNPN and SVGIG (reference sequence). CDR3 length: 13 amino acids. CDR3 in amino acids: CAWSVGRNTEAFF. CDR3 bases: TGTGCCTGGAGTGTGGGCCGGAACACTGAAGCTTTCTTT.

The genes are TRBV9 and TRBJ2-7; D remains unclear. The CDR3 has 13 amino acids. Germline CDR1 and CDR2: SGDLS and YYNGEE. V was trimmed by 0 bases and J by 6 bases, leaving 10 bases between them. Here the CDR3 reads CASSVDTVAEQYF. The CDR3, as DNA: TGTGCCAGCAGCGTAGATACCGTGGCCGAGCAGTACTTC.

The J gene is TRBJ1-2, the V gene TRBV20-1; D gene unclear. This CDR3 is 10 amino acids long. The V end lost 5 bases, the J end lost 7 bases, and 8 bases lay between the germline ends. Germline loops: CDR1 DFQATT, CDR2 SNEGSKA (reference sequence). CDR3 sequence (DNA): TGCAGTGCTCCGACTGGTGGCTACACCTTC. It translates to CSAPTGGYTF.

V gene TRBV6-1 combines with J gene TRBJ2-7; 7 positions agree with TRBD1. The CDR3 is 14 amino acids. Trimming took 2 bases from V and 1 from J; bases not matched to a gene: 2. CDR1 and CDR2 from the germline V gene are MNHNS and SASEGT. CDR3 nucleotide sequence: TGTGCCAGCAGTGAATGGGACAGATCCTACGAGCAGTACTTC. It codes for CASSEWDRSYEQYF.

The rearrangement links TRBV30 to TRBJ1-1, with D possibly matching TRBD1 (5 bases). V shed 3 bases and J shed 6 bases, with 23 bases lying between them. The CDR3 loop spans 16 amino acids. Per germline, CDR1 GTSNPN and CDR2 SVGIG (reference sequence). CDR3 nucleotides: TGTGCCTGGAGCCAACCCACAGGCGGACCGACCCCTGAAGCTTTCTTT. Its translation is CAWSQPTGGPTPEAFF.

The V gene is TRBV7-9, the J gene TRBJ2-7, with a possible D match to TRBD2 (6 bases). Trimming pared 5 bases from V and 0 bases from J, leaving 20 bases between. Germline values: CDR1 SEHNR, CDR2 FQNEAQ (reference sequence). The length of the CDR3 is 17 residues. The CDR3, as DNA: TGTGCCAGCAGCGACCGAGGAGGCGGGGCGAGCTCCTACGAGCAGTACTTC. This codes for CASSDRGGGASSYEQYF.

V is TRBV15 and J is TRBJ2-3, with D tentatively TRBD2 (6 bases). Germline V CDR1 and CDR2: LNHNV, YYDKDF (reference sequence). This CDR3 has 14 amino acids. Trimming took off 6 bases at V and 5 bases at J, with 15 bases between the two ends. In nucleotides, the CDR3 is TGTGCCACCAGGAAAAGGAGGGCCAAAGATACGCAGTATTTT. It translates to CATRKRRAKDTQYF.